Listed below are T cell receptor beta chains from one sample, sequenced in a study of early T cells in non-severe SARS-CoV-2 infection. TCRdb re-called the 5' RACE reads through MiXCR, storing one row per CDR3 protein. This table holds under 45,000 distinct CDR3 sequences, 6.8% found once. The sequences come from whole blood, collected at baseline. The source is an adult who was a healthcare worker with PCR-confirmed SARS-CoV-2 infection or an uninfected control (not recorded which). The CDR3 runs from the conserved cysteine through the conserved F or W. Expanded clones are given a class, and other clones once, few, many or no size at all.

v_call | clone_size | cdr3_aa
TRBV6-1 | few | CASIPIGTGMNGYTF
TRBV7-2 | NA | CASSPLSDYGYTF
TRBV15 | many | CATSRDPGFYEQYF
TRBV27 | NA | CASSRKTGGATSDTQYF
TRBV11-2 | many | CASSLQGFREDEQFF
TRBV28 | few | CASSLSSGADVGEKLFF
TRBV29-1 | NA | CSVASTVGPYEQYF
TRBV12-3/TRBV12-4 | many | CASSFSGHEQYF
TRBV5-4 | few | CASSLGGKAYEQYF
TRBV19 | few | CASSIGVAGSTGELFF
TRBV7-3 | NA | CAPPGTDTQYF
TRBV5-1 | NA | CASSLSLAGARETQYF
TRBV27 | few | CASRVGSPRLSPLHF
TRBV20-1 | medium-sized | CSARDGLRGGGYEQYF
TRBV6-5 | few | CASSWGGGTYEQYF
TRBV18 | NA | CASSPLIRDSYNEQFF
TRBV6-2/TRBV6-3 | few | CASTPTVSNTEAFF
TRBV19 | NA | CASRAATGANVLTF
TRBV6-1 | NA | CASSPLDSAETQYF
TRBV20-1 | NA | CSAPRGRNSYEQYF
TRBV28 | NA | CASKLFSGRAGNEQFF
TRBV5-6 | medium-sized | CASSLYLREAYNEQFF
TRBV7-6 | few | CASSLWKAGEGTGELFF
TRBV11-1 | many | CASSLETGLAGELFF
TRBV29-1 | many | CSALSGSYNEQFF
TRBV6-2/TRBV6-3 | NA | CASRPGQTHSGELFF
TRBV4-1 | many | CASSQVEYEQYF
TRBV7-7 | many | CASSLAGTSGKGNEQFF